These T cell receptor beta chains were read from a single sample in a study of CD8+CD57+ T cells in acquired aplastic anemia. MiXCR was run by TCRdb on the reads, yielding one entry per CDR3 protein. The sample yields around 500,000 distinct CDR3 sequences, around a third seen once. Sequenced: sorted CD4+, CD8+, or CD8+CD57+ T cells (not recorded which) from PBMCs. The receptors here all came from a human donor with aplastic anemia. Both conserved end residues are part of each CDR3. D genes are given only for firm matches. The listing skips clone size in some rows; elsewhere it reads once, few, many or a size class.

abundance: many; d_gene: -; len: 16; v_gene: TRBV29-1; j_gene: TRBJ1-1; CDR3nt: TGCAGCGTTGGCGGGGGGGGGCGGGGGACTAACACTGAAGCTTTCTTT; CDR3aa: CSVGGGGRGTNTEAFF
abundance: -; d_gene: TRBD1; len: 16; v_gene: TRBV7-8; j_gene: TRBJ1-6; CDR3nt: TGTGCCAGCAGTCCGACAGGGGCGAGCTATGATTCACCCCTCCACTTT; CDR3aa: CASSPTGASYDSPLHF
abundance: -; d_gene: TRBD1; len: 16; v_gene: TRBV25-1; j_gene: TRBJ1-6; CDR3nt: TGTGCCAGCAGTGCTAGAGAAACAGGGGCGAATTCACCCCTCCACTTT; CDR3aa: CASSARETGANSPLHF
abundance: -; d_gene: TRBD2; len: 16; v_gene: TRBV13; j_gene: TRBJ2-7; CDR3nt: TGTGCCAGCAGCTTGGGACTAGCGGGGGAGAACTACGAGCAGTACTTC; CDR3aa: CASSLGLAGENYEQYF
abundance: -; d_gene: TRBD1; len: 13; v_gene: TRBV6-1; j_gene: TRBJ2-5; CDR3nt: TGTGCCAGCAGCGTAACAGGGGTAGAGACCCAGTACTTC; CDR3aa: CASSVTGVETQYF
abundance: few; d_gene: -; len: 11; v_gene: TRBV13; j_gene: TRBJ2-7; CDR3nt: TGTGCCAGCAGGGCCAACGGGGAGCAGTACTTC; CDR3aa: CASRANGEQYF
abundance: many; d_gene: TRBD2; len: 15; v_gene: TRBV15; j_gene: TRBJ2-1; CDR3nt: TGTGCCACCAGCAGAGGGATGAGCGGGAGTACAGAGCAGTTCTTC; CDR3aa: CATSRGMSGSTEQFF
abundance: few; d_gene: -; len: 12; v_gene: TRBV10-3; j_gene: TRBJ1-1; CDR3nt: TGTGCCAGCTTTTACGGAGGCACTGAAGCTTTCTTT; CDR3aa: CASFYGGTEAFF
abundance: -; d_gene: -; len: 17; v_gene: TRBV10-3; j_gene: TRBJ2-1; CDR3nt: TGTGCCATCAGTGAGTCAATTAAAAAGAGCTCCTACAATGAGCAGTTCTTC; CDR3aa: CAISESIKKSSYNEQFF
abundance: -; d_gene: -; len: 16; v_gene: TRBV11-1; j_gene: TRBJ1-4; CDR3nt: TGTGCCAGCAGCACCGGACAGCTTTCAACTAATGAAAAACTGTTTTTT; CDR3aa: CASSTGQLSTNEKLFF
abundance: few; d_gene: TRBD2; len: 15; v_gene: TRBV6-1; j_gene: TRBJ2-7; CDR3nt: TGTGCCAGCAGTCCCCTGGGACTAGCGGGAGTTGAGCAGTACTTC; CDR3aa: CASSPLGLAGVEQYF
abundance: -; d_gene: TRBD2; len: 14; v_gene: TRBV2; j_gene: TRBJ2-3; CDR3nt: TGTGCCGTACGGGAGGGCTGGGGTCCAGATACGCAGTATTTT; CDR3aa: CAVREGWGPDTQYF
abundance: many; d_gene: TRBD2; len: 16; v_gene: TRBV7-2; j_gene: TRBJ2-7; CDR3nt: TGTGCCAGCAGCCTAACACGACCGGGACTAGCGGACGAGCAGTACTTC; CDR3aa: CASSLTRPGLADEQYF
abundance: few; d_gene: -; len: 14; v_gene: TRBV6-1; j_gene: TRBJ2-3; CDR3nt: TGTGCCAGCACCACGACGGATAGCACAGATACGCAGTATTTT; CDR3aa: CASTTTDSTDTQYF
abundance: -; d_gene: -; len: 15; v_gene: TRBV4-3; j_gene: TRBJ2-1; CDR3nt: TGCGCCAGCAGCCAAGAGGGGCATCCGAGGAATGAGCAGTTCTTC; CDR3aa: CASSQEGHPRNEQFF
abundance: many; d_gene: TRBD1; len: 15; v_gene: TRBV7-9; j_gene: TRBJ2-7; CDR3nt: TGTGCCAGCAGCGGACGGGACAGGGCTTCCTACGAGCAGTACTTC; CDR3aa: CASSGRDRASYEQYF
abundance: -; d_gene: TRBD2; len: 13; v_gene: TRBV11-2; j_gene: TRBJ2-4; CDR3nt: TGTGCCAGCAGTACCGGGAGACTAGCCATTCAGTACTTC; CDR3aa: CASSTGRLAIQYF
abundance: many; d_gene: -; len: 14; v_gene: TRBV5-1; j_gene: TRBJ2-5; CDR3nt: TGCGCCAGCAGCTTGGTGCCAGGGCCAGAGACCCAGTACTTC; CDR3aa: CASSLVPGPETQYF
abundance: -; d_gene: TRBD1; len: 15; v_gene: TRBV19; j_gene: TRBJ2-1; CDR3nt: TGTGCCAGCGGATTTAGGGACAGGGATTTCAATGAGCAGTTCTTC; CDR3aa: CASGFRDRDFNEQFF
abundance: -; d_gene: TRBD1; len: 14; v_gene: TRBV19; j_gene: TRBJ1-2; CDR3nt: TGTGCCTGCTCTCTCCGGGACAGCAGCTATGGCTACACCTTC; CDR3aa: CACSLRDSSYGYTF
abundance: -; d_gene: TRBD2; len: 15; v_gene: TRBV2; j_gene: TRBJ2-3; CDR3nt: TGTGCCAGCAGCGCGACTAGCGGGGGTATAGATACGCAGTATTTT; CDR3aa: CASSATSGGIDTQYF
abundance: -; d_gene: -; len: 16; v_gene: TRBV19; j_gene: TRBJ2-4; CDR3nt: TGTGCCAGTAGTATAGAGGGGCAGGGGTCCAAAAACATTCAGTACTTC; CDR3aa: CASSIEGQGSKNIQYF